This paragraph reports one TCR beta chain. The CDR3 spans 15 residues. Trimming stripped 3 bases from V and 0 bases from J, with 11 bases between. Germline CDR1 reads KGHSH; CDR2 reads LQKENI. The data were obtained in a study of blood T cell repertoires in COVID-19. Study details: Collection of acute and convalescent COVID-19 samples took place in the United States, Italy and Spain. The cDNA or gDNA used as material had been derived from T cells, B-cell-depleted T cells, or PBMCs.

In the original processing: Nucleated cell number was recorded as an estimate derived from reference gene primer amplification. TCRdb keeps only in-frame clones here, not all; method: immunoSEQ multiplex PCR. The DNA gave D and trimming, while V, J and clone size come from that table. This table has fewer than 650,000 clones, roughly nine tenths appearing once. Seattle researchers signed up patients amid active infection and tracked them longitudinally. The receptor's source is a woman in her fifties or sixties with COVID-19, enrolled during active disease. The sequencing sample was made of peripheral blood. The chain employs TRBV18 and TRBJ1-2; D remains ambiguous. This CDR3 is CASSPPHRSNYGYTF. The CDR3 coding sequence is TGTGCCAGCTCACCCCCCCACAGATCTAACTATGGCTACACCTTC.